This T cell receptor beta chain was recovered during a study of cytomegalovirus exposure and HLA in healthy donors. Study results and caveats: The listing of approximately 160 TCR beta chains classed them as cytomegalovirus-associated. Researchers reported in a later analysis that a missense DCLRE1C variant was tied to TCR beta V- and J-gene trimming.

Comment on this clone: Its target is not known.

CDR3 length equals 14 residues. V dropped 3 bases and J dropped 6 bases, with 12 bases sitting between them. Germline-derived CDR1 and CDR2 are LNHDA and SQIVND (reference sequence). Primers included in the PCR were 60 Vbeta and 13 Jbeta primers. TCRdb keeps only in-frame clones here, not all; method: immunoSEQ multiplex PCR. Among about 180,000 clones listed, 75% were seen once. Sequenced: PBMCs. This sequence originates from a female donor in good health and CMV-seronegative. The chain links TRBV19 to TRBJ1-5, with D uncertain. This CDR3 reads CASSIAGSPQPQHF. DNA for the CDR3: TGTGCCAGTAGTATCGCAGGCTCCCCTCAGCCCCAGCATTTT.